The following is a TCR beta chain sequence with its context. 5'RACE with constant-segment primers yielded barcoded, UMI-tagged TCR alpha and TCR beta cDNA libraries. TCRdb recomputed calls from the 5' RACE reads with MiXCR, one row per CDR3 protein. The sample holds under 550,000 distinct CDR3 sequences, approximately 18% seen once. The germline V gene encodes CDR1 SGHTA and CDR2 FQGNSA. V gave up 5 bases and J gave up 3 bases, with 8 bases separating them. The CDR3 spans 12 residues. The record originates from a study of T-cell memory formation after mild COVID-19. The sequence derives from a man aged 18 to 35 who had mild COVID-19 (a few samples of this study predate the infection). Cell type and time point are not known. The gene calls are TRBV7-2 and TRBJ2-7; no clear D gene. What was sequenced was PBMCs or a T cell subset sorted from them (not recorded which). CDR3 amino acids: CASSPQYYEQYF. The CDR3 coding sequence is TGTGCCAGCAGCCCCCAGTACTACGAGCAGTACTTC. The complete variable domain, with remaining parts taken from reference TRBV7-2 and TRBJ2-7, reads GAGVSQSPSNKVTEKGKDVELRCDPISGHTALYWYRQSLGQGLEFLIYFQGNSAPDKSGLPSDRFSAERTGGSVSTLTIQRTQQEDSAVYLCASSPQYYEQYFGPGTRLTVT.